The 28 T cell receptor beta chains given below trace back to one sample, sequenced in a study of cytomegalovirus exposure and HLA in healthy donors. PCR was performed using 60 Vbeta and 13 Jbeta primers. Sequencing used immunoSEQ multiplex PCR; TCRdb keeps in-frame clones, though not all of them. This table holds 150,000 to 200,000 clones, approximately 78% found once. Sequencing was performed on PBMCs. The receptors here all came from a woman aged 18-29 years in good health and CMV-seronegative.

The chain employs TRBV11-2 and TRBJ1-1, with 9 bases matching TRBD1. Germline V gene sequence: CDR1 SGHAT, CDR2 FQNNGV. This CDR3 comprises 15 residues. V shed 1 base and J 7 bases; nucleotides not matched to a gene: 7. The CDR3 loop reads CASSLGEGQGVEAFF. The CDR3 DNA reads TGTGCCAGCAGCTTAGGGGAGGGACAGGGAGTTGAAGCTTTCTTT.

This chain connects TRBV5-6 to TRBJ1-1; 8 bases are a match to TRBD1. This CDR3 is built from 13 residues. J was trimmed by 4 bases and V by 4 bases; bases with no gene match: 3. Germline CDR1 SGHDT, CDR2 YYEEEE. The CDR3 loop reads CASSIGQGTEAFF. For the CDR3, the DNA is TGTGCCAGCAGCATAGGACAGGGCACTGAAGCTTTCTTT.

The rearrangement uses TRBV10-3 and TRBJ2-7; no clear D. Trimming took 3 bases from V and 4 from J, leaving 16 bases between them. The CDR3 is made up of 15 amino acids. Germline V gives CDR1 ENHRY, CDR2 SYGVKD. As DNA, the CDR3 is TGTGCCATCAGTGACGTTAGAGGCGGTCCTTACGAGCAGTACTTC. Protein product: CAISDVRGGPYEQYF.

The chain joins TRBV11-2 to TRBJ2-7; TRBD1 aligns across 8 bases. The ends lost 5 bases at V and 3 bases at J; junction bases unmatched: 6. The CDR3 is made up of 14 amino acids. Germline-derived CDR1 and CDR2 are SGHAT and FQNNGV. CDR3 bases: TGTGCCAGCAGCCCAGGACAGGGATACTACGAGCAGTACTTC. Protein: CASSPGQGYYEQYF.

CDR3 sequence: CASSERLLGDRGGIGYTF. The CDR3 DNA is TGTGCCAGCAGTGAACGTCTCTTAGGGGACAGGGGGGGAATTGGCTACACCTTC. The chain recombines TRBV2 with TRBJ1-2; 11 bases line up with TRBD1. V shed 2 bases and J 7 bases; nucleotides not matched to a gene: 15. The length of the CDR3 is 18 residues. CDR1 and CDR2 (germline): SNHLY, FYNNEI.

V is TRBV18 and J is TRBJ2-5, with 8 bases that match TRBD2. CDR1 KGHSH and CDR2 LQKENI come from the germline V gene. V lost 3 bases, J lost 1 base, and 4 bases stayed unmatched. The CDR3 totals 15 residues. CDR3 sequence (DNA): TGTGCCAGCTCACCGAACCGGGGGGGCCAAGAGACCCAGTACTTC. Translating gives CASSPNRGGQETQYF.

This chain joins TRBV6-1 and TRBJ1-2, with D possibly being TRBD1 (6 bases). The CDR3 is 14 amino acids. Germline-derived CDR1 and CDR2 are MNHNS and SASEGT. V was cut by 7 bases and J by 0 bases, with 12 bases left in between. CDR3 coding DNA: TGTGCCAGCACGCGGGGGCAGGCTAACTATGGCTACACCTTC. This translates into CASTRGQANYGYTF.

For this clone: Germline is not matched at one junction end, which may reflect a read error. The same CDR3 can be traced to other DNA sequences in this sample. This sequence joins TRBV7-7 and TRBJ1-1; 8 bases match TRBD1. This CDR3 spans 13 amino acids. Germline V gives CDR1 SSHAT, CDR2 FNYEAQ (reference sequence). In nucleotides, the CDR3 is TGTGCTAGCAGCTCGGGACAGGACACTGAAGCTTTCTTT. Its translation: CASSSGQDTEAFF. Supplemented by reference TRBV7-7 and TRBJ1-1, the full variable domain reads GAGVSQSPRYKVTKRGQDVTLRCDPISSHATLYWYQQALGQGPEFLTYFNYEAQPDKSGLPSDRFSAERPEGSISTLTIQRTEQRDSAMYRCASSSGQDTEAFFGQGTRLTVV.

This chain's CDR3 is CAISSDTQYF. In nucleotides, the CDR3 is TGTGCCATCAGCTCAGATACGCAGTATTTT. J is TRBJ2-3 and V is TRBV10-3; no clear D gene. Deletions cut 6 bases from V and 4 bases from J, with 2 bases between. The CDR3 length is 10 residues. In germline, CDR1 is ENHRY, CDR2 SYGVKD.

This chain joins TRBV18 and TRBJ1-1, with TRBD1 identical over 9 bases. Looked up from germline, CDR1 is KGHSH and CDR2 is LQKENI. The CDR3 runs 14 residues. Losses at the gene ends were 6 bases for V and 1 base for J; bases not matched to a gene: 3. CDR3 loop: CASSQGQGNTEAFF. Here the CDR3 DNA reads TGTGCCAGCTCCCAGGGACAGGGGAACACTGAAGCTTTCTTT.

The chain recombines TRBV29-1 with TRBJ2-1, with D tentatively TRBD2 (6 bases). V was clipped by 4 bases and J by 2 bases, with 12 bases between them. The CDR3 extends over 14 amino acids. Germline CDR1 is SQVTM and CDR2 is ANQGSEA. The CDR3 coding sequence is TGCAGCGTTGGAGGGCGGGGTCCCTACAATGAGCAGTTCTTC. Translating it yields CSVGGRGPYNEQFF.

This chain links TRBV16 with TRBJ2-7; maybe TRBD2 (6 bases). The CDR3 runs 14 residues. CDR1 and CDR2 from the germline V gene are KGHSY and FQNENV. V was pared by 4 bases and J by 4 bases, with 14 bases between. The CDR3 spells CASSRPGVGYEQYF. The CDR3 coding sequence is TGTGCCAGCAGCCGGCCGGGGGTTGGGTACGAGCAGTACTTC.

The sample holds one count of this clone. The chain joins TRBV5-1 to TRBJ2-3, with D possibly being TRBD1 (6 bases). This CDR3 has 16 amino acids. Germline V gene data show CDR1 as SGHRS and CDR2 as YFSETQ. V dropped 4 bases and J dropped 0 bases, with 15 bases sitting between them. CDR3 coding DNA: TGCGCCAGCAGCGCCCCAGGGGTGGCTAGCACAGATACGCAGTATTTT. Translation gives CASSAPGVASTDTQYF.

The chain uses TRBV6-6 and TRBJ1-2, with D perhaps matching TRBD1 (6 bases). The CDR3 runs 14 residues. Germline loops: CDR1 MNHNY, CDR2 SVGAGI (reference sequence). V was clipped by 6 bases and J by 4 bases, with 15 bases between them. CDR3 residues: CASRLQGVGYGYTF. In DNA form, the CDR3 reads TGTGCCAGCAGATTACAGGGTGTGGGCTATGGCTACACCTTC.

This chain connects TRBV18 to TRBJ1-4, with TRBD1 as a possible D gene (5 bases). CDR1 is KGHSH and CDR2 is LQKENI in the germline V gene. This CDR3 has 13 amino acids. V was trimmed by 10 bases and J by 7 bases, leaving 16 bases between them. CDR3 residues: CATLGGIGEKLFF. The CDR3 DNA follows: TGTGCCACCCTCGGGGGGATTGGTGAAAAACTGTTTTTT.

The V call is TRBV9, the J call TRBJ1-2; 9 bases are a match to TRBD1. Per germline, CDR1 SGDLS and CDR2 YYNGEE. V shed 5 bases and J 2 bases; nucleotides not matched to a gene: 1. The CDR3 runs to 13 residues. In nucleotides, the CDR3 is TGTGCCAGCAGGGGGACAGGGAACTATGGCTACACCTTC. It specifies CASRGTGNYGYTF.

Concerning this clone itself: The sample carries other DNA sequences with the same CDR3. J is TRBJ2-1 and V is TRBV9; 7 bases line up with TRBD2. The V and J ends lost 0 bases and 6 bases, in that order; junction bases with no gene match: 3. CDR1 SGDLS and CDR2 YYNGEE come from the germline V gene. The CDR3 spans 14 residues. For the CDR3, the DNA is TGTGCCAGCAGCGTAGACGGACTAGGCAATGAGCAGTTCTTC. Residues: CASSVDGLGNEQFF.

The chain recombines TRBV18 with TRBJ2-2; 8 positions match TRBD1. V lost 3 bases to trimming and J lost 1 base; unmatched junction nucleotides: 1. Germline CDR1 is KGHSH and CDR2 is LQKENI. The CDR3 loop spans 15 amino acids. The CDR3 sequence: CASSPGTGNTGELFF. For the CDR3, the DNA is TGTGCCAGCTCACCGGGGACAGGGAACACCGGGGAGCTGTTTTTT.

This clone was found once. The CDR3 nucleotides are TGCGCCAGCAGCCGAGCCCGGGACAGGGGGAATGGCTACACCTTC. It specifies CASSRARDRGNGYTF. The V and J genes are TRBV4-1 and TRBJ1-2; 11 bases are shared with TRBD1. Germline-derived CDR1 and CDR2 are MGHRA and YSYEKL. V lost 4 bases, J lost 6 bases, and 7 bases stayed unmatched. This CDR3 spans 15 amino acids.

The V call is TRBV5-4, the J call TRBJ2-1; TRBD2 agrees at 8 bases. Germline lookup yields CDR1 SGHNT and CDR2 YYREEE (reference sequence). The CDR3 consists of 16 residues. J lost 4 bases, V lost 0 bases, and 6 bases had no gene match. The CDR3 loop reads CASSLEGAGAYNEQFF. DNA for the CDR3: TGTGCCAGCAGCTTGGAGGGAGCGGGGGCGTACAATGAGCAGTTCTTC.

The V and J genes are TRBV7-2 and TRBJ1-6, with D uncertain. This CDR3 is 18 amino acids long. Between the trimmed V and J ends, which lost 0 bases and 5 bases, there was a span of 17 bases. From germline, CDR1 is SGHTA and CDR2 FQGNSA. CDR3 nucleotide sequence: TGTGCCAGCAGCTTAGCTCCGGGGATGGTCGGACATAATTCACCCCTCCACTTT. Amino acids: CASSLAPGMVGHNSPLHF.

The chain links TRBV5-1 to TRBJ2-1; a possible D gene is TRBD1 (5 bases). The CDR3 is 16 amino acids. The germline CDR1 and CDR2 sequences are SGHRS and YFSETQ. V shed 2 bases and J shed 6 bases, with 18 bases lying between them. CDR3: CASSFPQGSLGNEQFF. The CDR3 bases are TGCGCCAGCAGCTTCCCTCAGGGAAGTCTGGGCAATGAGCAGTTCTTC.

This rearrangement joins TRBV2 to TRBJ1-1; 12 bases map to TRBD1. J lost 8 bases, V lost 3 bases, and 10 bases had no gene match. Germline values: CDR1 SNHLY, CDR2 FYNNEI. This CDR3 region has 16 residues. CDR3 in amino acids: CASSDGTGGSLSEAFF. CDR3 nucleotides: TGTGCCAGCAGTGACGGGACAGGGGGCTCCCTTTCCGAAGCTTTCTTT. The full variable domain, completed using reference TRBV2 and TRBJ1-1, is EPEVTQTPSHQVTQMGQEVILRCVPISNHLYFYWYRQILGQKVEFLVSFYNNEISEKSEIFDDQFSVERPDGSNFTLKIRSTKLEDSAMYFCASSDGTGGSLSEAFFGQGTRLTVV.

V gene TRBV5-8 combines with J gene TRBJ2-5; 8 bases match TRBD1. CDR1 is SGHTS, CDR2 YDEGEE, per germline. V trimming: 4 bases; J trimming: 4 bases; junction bases outside the gene matches: 6. This CDR3 is built from 14 residues. CDR3 residues: CASSLGQGRETQYF. The DNA of the CDR3 is TGTGCCAGCAGCCTTGGACAGGGACGAGAGACCCAGTACTTC.

The chain recombines TRBV18 with TRBJ1-2; D perhaps matches TRBD1 (6 bases). CDR3 length: 15 amino acids. CDR1 KGHSH and CDR2 LQKENI come from the germline V gene. Trimming pared 5 bases from V and 4 bases from J, leaving 17 bases between. CDR3 in amino acids: CASSKATGGSYGYTF. The DNA of the CDR3 is TGTGCCAGCTCAAAGGCGACAGGAGGTAGCTATGGCTACACCTTC. Full variable domain (rest looked up from reference TRBV18 and TRBJ1-2): NAGVMQNPRHLVRRRGQEARLRCSPMKGHSHVYWYRQLPEEGLKFMVYLQKENIIDESGMPKERFSAEFPKEGPSILRIQQVVRGDSAAYFCASSKATGGSYGYTFGSGTRLTVV.

This clone was detected a few times. V is TRBV27 and J is TRBJ2-2; 7 bases fit TRBD1. V shed 3 bases and J 8 bases; nucleotides not matched to a gene: 15. Germline V gives CDR1 MNHEY, CDR2 SMNVEV (reference sequence). The CDR3 spans 17 residues. The CDR3 loop reads CASSFFARAGGIGELFF. For the CDR3, the DNA is TGTGCCAGCAGTTTTTTTGCTAGGGCAGGGGGAATTGGGGAGCTGTTTTTT.

V gene TRBV6-5 combines with J gene TRBJ2-3, with TRBD1 matching over 11 bases. J lost 5 bases, V lost 5 bases, and 3 bases had no gene match. The CDR3 covers 14 residues. Germline-derived CDR1 and CDR2 are MNHEY and SVGAGI. DNA for the CDR3: TGTGCCAGCAGTGGACAGGGGGCCGGAGATACGCAGTATTTT. Its translation is CASSGQGAGDTQYF.

The rearrangement joins TRBV2 to TRBJ1-2, with a tentative D call TRBD1 (6 bases). The CDR3 spans 14 residues. The V gene lost 4 bases and the J gene lost 8 bases, with 17 bases spanning the gap. Germline values: CDR1 SNHLY, CDR2 FYNNEI. The CDR3 here is CASSVLAGAGGYTF. The CDR3 DNA sequence: TGTGCCAGCAGTGTCCTTGCAGGGGCAGGAGGCTACACCTTC.